This T cell receptor beta chain was sequenced during a study of beta chain features in type 1 diabetes. For the study at large: Patient and healthy donor groups were alike in age, gender and cell yields. Study-wide results and limits: Diminished insertions and augmented deletions at VDJ junctions characterized type 1 diabetes patients. For cells with high TCR expression, cDNA sequencing could yield over-representation.

CD4+ naive, central memory, regulatory and stem cell-like memory cells were sorted via CD45RO/CCR7/CD25/CD127/CD95/CD27. The germline CDR1 and CDR2 sequences are SGHDT and YYEEEE. Trimming removed 1 base at V and 8 bases at J, with 4 bases between. This CDR3 is built from 11 residues. Expressed TCRB transcripts were sequenced because the entire RNA isolate underwent reverse transcription. TCRdb's copy holds only in-frame clones and misses some; the assay was immunoSEQ multiplex PCR. This repertoire shows about 360,000 clones, around an eighth found once; its top ten account for 0.017%. In this sample, this clone turned up a few times. The antigen is not known.

This clonotype originated in a young man in good health. The chain has TRBV5-6 and TRBJ2-1; D ambiguous. Sequenced input: naive CD4+ T cells from blood. The CDR3 region has the DNA TGTGCCAGCAGCTTGCGGGATGAGCAGTTCTTC. This encodes CASSLRDEQFF.